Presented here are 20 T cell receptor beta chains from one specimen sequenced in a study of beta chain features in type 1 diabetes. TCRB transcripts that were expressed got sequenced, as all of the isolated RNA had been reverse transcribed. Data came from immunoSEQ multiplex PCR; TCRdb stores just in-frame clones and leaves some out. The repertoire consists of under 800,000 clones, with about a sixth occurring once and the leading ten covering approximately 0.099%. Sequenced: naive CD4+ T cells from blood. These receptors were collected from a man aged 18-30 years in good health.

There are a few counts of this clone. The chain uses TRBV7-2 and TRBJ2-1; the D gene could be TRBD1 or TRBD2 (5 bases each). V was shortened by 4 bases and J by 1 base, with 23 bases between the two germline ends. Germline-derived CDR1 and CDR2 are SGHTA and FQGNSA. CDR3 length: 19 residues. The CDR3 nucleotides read TGTGCCAGCAGCTCCAGTCCCGGGACGGGCCAGGGATCCTACAATGAGCAGTTCTTC. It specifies CASSSSPGTGQGSYNEQFF.

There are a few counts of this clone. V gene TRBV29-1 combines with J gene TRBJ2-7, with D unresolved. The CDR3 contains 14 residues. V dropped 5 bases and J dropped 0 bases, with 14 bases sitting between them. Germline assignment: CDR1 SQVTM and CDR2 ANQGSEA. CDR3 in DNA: TGCAGCGTTAAACTCGACACGGCCTCCTACGAGCAGTACTTC. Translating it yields CSVKLDTASYEQYF.

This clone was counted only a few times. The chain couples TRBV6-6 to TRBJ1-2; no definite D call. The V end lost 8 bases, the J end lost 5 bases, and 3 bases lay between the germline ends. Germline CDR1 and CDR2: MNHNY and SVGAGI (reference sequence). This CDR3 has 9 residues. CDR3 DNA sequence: TGTGCCAGCTCGTATGGCTACACCTTC. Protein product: CASSYGYTF.

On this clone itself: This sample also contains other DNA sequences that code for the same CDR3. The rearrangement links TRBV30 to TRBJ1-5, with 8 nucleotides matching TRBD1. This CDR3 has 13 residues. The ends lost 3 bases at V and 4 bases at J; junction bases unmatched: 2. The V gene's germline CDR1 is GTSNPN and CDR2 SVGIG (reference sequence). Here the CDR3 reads CAWSGQGNQPQHF. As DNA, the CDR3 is TGTGCCTGGAGCGGACAGGGAAATCAGCCCCAGCATTTT.

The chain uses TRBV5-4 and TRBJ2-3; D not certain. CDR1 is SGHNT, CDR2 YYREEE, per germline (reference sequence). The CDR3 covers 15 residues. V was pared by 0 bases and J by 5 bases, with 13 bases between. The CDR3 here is CASSLDAGAEDTQYF. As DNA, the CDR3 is TGTGCCAGCAGCTTGGATGCAGGCGCTGAAGATACGCAGTATTTT.

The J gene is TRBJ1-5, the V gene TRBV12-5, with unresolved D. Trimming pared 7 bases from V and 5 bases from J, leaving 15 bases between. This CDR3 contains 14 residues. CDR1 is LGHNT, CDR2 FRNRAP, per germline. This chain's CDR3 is CASAPDRSYQPQHF. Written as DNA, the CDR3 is TGTGCTAGTGCCCCTGATCGGAGTTATCAGCCCCAGCATTTT.

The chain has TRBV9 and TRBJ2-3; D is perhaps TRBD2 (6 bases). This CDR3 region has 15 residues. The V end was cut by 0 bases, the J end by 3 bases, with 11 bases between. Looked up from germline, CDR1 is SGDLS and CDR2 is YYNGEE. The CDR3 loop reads CASSVDRESTDTQYF. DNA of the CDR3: TGTGCCAGCAGCGTAGATCGGGAGTCGACAGATACGCAGTATTTT.

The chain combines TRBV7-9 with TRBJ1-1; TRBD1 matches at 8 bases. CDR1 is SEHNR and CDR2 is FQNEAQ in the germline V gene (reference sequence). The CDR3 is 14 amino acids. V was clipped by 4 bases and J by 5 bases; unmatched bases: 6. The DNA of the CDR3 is TGTGCCAGCAGCTCCGGACAGGGAAAAACTGAAGCTTTCTTT. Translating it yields CASSSGQGKTEAFF.

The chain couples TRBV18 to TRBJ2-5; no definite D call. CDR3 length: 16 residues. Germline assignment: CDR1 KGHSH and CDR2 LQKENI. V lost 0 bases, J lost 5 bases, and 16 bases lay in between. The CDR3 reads CASSPPLALRTETQYF. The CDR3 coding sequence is TGTGCCAGCTCACCACCGTTGGCGCTACGGACCGAGACCCAGTACTTC. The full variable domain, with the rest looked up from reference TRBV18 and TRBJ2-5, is NAGVMQNPRHLVRRRGQEARLRCSPMKGHSHVYWYRQLPEEGLKFMVYLQKENIIDESGMPKERFSAEFPKEGPSILRIQQVVRGDSAAYFCASSPPLALRTETQYFGPGTRLLVL.

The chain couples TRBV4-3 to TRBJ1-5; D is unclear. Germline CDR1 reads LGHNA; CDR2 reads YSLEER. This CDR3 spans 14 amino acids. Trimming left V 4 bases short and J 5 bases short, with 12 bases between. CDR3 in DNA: TGCGCCAGCAGCCGCGAGGATGGCGATCAGCCCCAGCATTTT. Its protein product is CASSREDGDQPQHF.

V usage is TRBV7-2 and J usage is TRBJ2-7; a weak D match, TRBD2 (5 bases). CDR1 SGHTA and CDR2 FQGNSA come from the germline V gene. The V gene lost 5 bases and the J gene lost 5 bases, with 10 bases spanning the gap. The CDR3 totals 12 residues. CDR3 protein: CASSALGDEQYF. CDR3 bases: TGTGCCAGCAGCGCGCTCGGGGACGAGCAGTACTTC.

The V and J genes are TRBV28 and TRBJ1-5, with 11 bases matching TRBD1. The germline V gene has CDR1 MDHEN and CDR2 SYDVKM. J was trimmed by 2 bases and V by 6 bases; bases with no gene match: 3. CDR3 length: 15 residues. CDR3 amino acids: CASSPDRGRNQPQHF. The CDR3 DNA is TGTGCCAGCAGCCCGGACAGGGGGCGCAATCAGCCCCAGCATTTT.

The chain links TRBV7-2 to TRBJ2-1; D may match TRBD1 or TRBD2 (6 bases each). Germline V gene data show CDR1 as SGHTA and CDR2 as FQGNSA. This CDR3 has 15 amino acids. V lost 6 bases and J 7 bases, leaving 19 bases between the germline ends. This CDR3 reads CASSTPGLQGNEQFF. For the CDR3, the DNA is TGTGCCAGCAGTACCCCGGGACTCCAGGGGAATGAGCAGTTCTTC.

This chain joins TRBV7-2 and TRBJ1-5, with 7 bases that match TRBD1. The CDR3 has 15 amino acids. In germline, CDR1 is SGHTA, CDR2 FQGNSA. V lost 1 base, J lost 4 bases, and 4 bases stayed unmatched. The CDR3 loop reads CASSLVQGGNQPQHF. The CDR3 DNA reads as TGTGCCAGCAGCTTAGTGCAGGGGGGGAATCAGCCCCAGCATTTT.

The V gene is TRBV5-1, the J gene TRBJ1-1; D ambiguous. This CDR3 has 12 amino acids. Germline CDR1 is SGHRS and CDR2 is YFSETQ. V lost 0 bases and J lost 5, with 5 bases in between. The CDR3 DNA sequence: TGCGCCAGCAGCTTGGTGCCGACTGAAGCTTTCTTT. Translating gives CASSLVPTEAFF.

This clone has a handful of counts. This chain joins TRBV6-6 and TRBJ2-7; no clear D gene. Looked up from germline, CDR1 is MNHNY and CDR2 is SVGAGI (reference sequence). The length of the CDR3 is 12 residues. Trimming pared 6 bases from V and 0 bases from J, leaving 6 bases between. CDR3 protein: CASSPSSYEQYF. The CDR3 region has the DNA TGTGCCAGCAGCCCTAGCTCCTACGAGCAGTACTTC.

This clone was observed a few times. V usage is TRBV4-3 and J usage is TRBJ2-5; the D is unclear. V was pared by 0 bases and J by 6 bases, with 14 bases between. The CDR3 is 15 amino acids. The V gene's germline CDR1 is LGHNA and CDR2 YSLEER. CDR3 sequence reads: CASSQDWQVMKTQYF. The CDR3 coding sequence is TGCGCCAGCAGCCAAGATTGGCAGGTCATGAAGACCCAGTACTTC.

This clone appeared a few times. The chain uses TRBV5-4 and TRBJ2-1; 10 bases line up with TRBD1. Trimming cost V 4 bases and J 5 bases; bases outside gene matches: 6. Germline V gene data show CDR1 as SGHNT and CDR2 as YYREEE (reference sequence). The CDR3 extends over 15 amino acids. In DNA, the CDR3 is TGTGCCAGCAGCGTCGACAGGGGGCCAAACAATGAGCAGTTCTTC. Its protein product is CASSVDRGPNNEQFF. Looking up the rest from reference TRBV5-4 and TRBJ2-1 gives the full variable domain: ETGVTQSPTHLIKTRGQQVTLRCSSQSGHNTVSWYQQALGQGPQFIFQYYREEENGRGNFPPRFSGLQFPNYSSELNVNALELDDSALYLCASSVDRGPNNEQFFGPGTRLTVL.

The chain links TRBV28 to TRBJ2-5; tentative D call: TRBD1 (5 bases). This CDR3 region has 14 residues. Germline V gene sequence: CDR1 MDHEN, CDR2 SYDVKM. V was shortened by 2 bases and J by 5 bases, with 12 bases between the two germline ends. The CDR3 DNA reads TGTGCCAGCAGTTTAAGGGGTACTTCGGAGACCCAGTACTTC. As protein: CASSLRGTSETQYF.

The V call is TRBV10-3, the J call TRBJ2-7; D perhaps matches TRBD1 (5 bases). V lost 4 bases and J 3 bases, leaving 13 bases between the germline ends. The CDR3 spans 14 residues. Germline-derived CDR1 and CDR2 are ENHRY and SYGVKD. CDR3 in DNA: TGTGCCATCAGTGGATGGGATAGGGGCTACGAGCAGTACTTC. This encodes CAISGWDRGYEQYF.